The 13 T cell receptor beta chains given below trace back to one sample, sequenced in a study of TIL therapy for anti-PD-1-resistant metastatic lung cancer. Sequencing used immunoSEQ v3. Using immunoSEQ multiplex PCR, the repertoire was profiled, and TCRdb retains in-frame clones only, with some absent. Of 55,000 to 60,000 clones in the sample, around 67% were seen once. Time point denoted: pre-treatment sample, taken before nivolumab and TIL therapy. Sequenced material: blood, taken at baseline. The receptors derive from a person aged 25-79 years with non-small cell lung cancer.

The CDR3 nucleotides are TGTGCCAGCAGTGATCAGGGCTCTAGCACAGATACGCAGTATTTT. The encoded protein is CASSDQGSSTDTQYF. The chain links TRBV25-1 to TRBJ2-3; D perhaps matches TRBD1 (5 bases). CDR1 and CDR2 (germline): MGHDK, SYGVNS. The germline V and J ends were trimmed by 3 bases and 0 bases, with 10 bases remaining between them. This CDR3 is 15 amino acids long.

The V call is TRBV12-5, the J call TRBJ2-7, with D possibly TRBD1 on 6 matching bases. CDR1 and CDR2 from the germline V gene are LGHNT and FRNRAP. The V end was cut by 7 bases, the J end by 3 bases, with 13 bases between. The CDR3 spans 13 residues. The CDR3 loop is CASAVGDNYEQYF. In DNA, the CDR3 is TGTGCTAGTGCCGTGGGGGACAACTACGAGCAGTACTTC.

The chain uses TRBV6-6 and TRBJ1-5, with 8 bases aligning to TRBD1. The ends lost 7 bases at V and 2 bases at J; junction bases unmatched: 7. The CDR3 loop spans 15 amino acids. Germline CDR1 and CDR2: MNHNY and SVGAGI (reference sequence). CDR3 in DNA: TGTGCCAGCATCACGGACAGGGACCGCAATCAGCCCCAGCATTTT. It codes for CASITDRDRNQPQHF.

The rearrangement uses TRBV12-5 and TRBJ1-4; D uncertain. CDR1 is LGHNT, CDR2 FRNRAP, per germline. With 3 bases removed from V and 8 bases from J, the gap between germline ends came to 4 bases. CDR3 length: 11 amino acids. Written as DNA, the CDR3 is TGTGCTAGTGGTTTTGGGGAAAAACTGTTTTTT. This translates into CASGFGEKLFF. The full variable domain, with the rest looked up from reference TRBV12-5 and TRBJ1-4, is DARVTQTPRHKVTEMGQEVTMRCQPILGHNTVFWYRQTMMQGLELLAYFRNRAPLDDSGMPKDRFSAEMPDATLATLKIQPSEPRDSAVYFCASGFGEKLFFGSGTQLSVL.

The chain recombines TRBV5-6 with TRBJ2-3, with TRBD1 as a possible D gene (5 bases). The CDR3 covers 13 residues. Germline V lookup: CDR1 SGHDT, CDR2 YYEEEE. V was cut by 4 bases and J by 4 bases, with 10 bases left in between. CDR3 DNA: TGTGCCAGCAGCCCCGTAGGGGCAGATACGCAGTATTTT. This gives the protein CASSPVGADTQYF.

The rearrangement joins TRBV4-1 to TRBJ1-3; weak D call: TRBD1 (6 bases). This CDR3 has 20 amino acids. V was trimmed by 0 bases and J by 2 bases, leaving 23 bases between them. Germline V gives CDR1 MGHRA, CDR2 YSYEKL. The CDR3 sequence: CASSQDLGGRIHIPGNTIYF. CDR3 nucleotides: TGCGCCAGCAGCCAAGATTTGGGGGGGCGGATTCATATCCCTGGAAACACCATATATTTT.

The genes are TRBV5-1 and TRBJ1-1; D is uncertain. Trimming cost V 0 bases and J 1 base, with 4 bases left between them. The CDR3 sequence is 13 residues long. The V gene's germline CDR1 is SGHRS and CDR2 YFSETQ. The CDR3 DNA sequence: TGCGCCAGCAGCTTGGGGGAGAACACTGAAGCTTTCTTT. Its translation is CASSLGENTEAFF.

The V and J genes are TRBV10-3 and TRBJ2-7; D call uncertain. CDR1 is ENHRY and CDR2 is SYGVKD in the germline V gene. Trimming left V 3 bases short and J 2 bases short, with 17 bases between. The CDR3 spans 16 residues. CDR3: CAISDPILAATYEQYF. In DNA form, the CDR3 reads TGTGCCATCAGTGACCCTATCCTCGCGGCAACCTACGAGCAGTACTTC.

J is TRBJ2-3 and V is TRBV5-8, with no clear D. Trimming shortened V by 0 bases and J by 4 bases, and 6 bases separated the two germline ends. The CDR3 has 13 residues. The germline V gene has CDR1 SGHTS and CDR2 YDEGEE. The CDR3 loop reads CASSLAPADTQYF. CDR3 sequence (DNA): TGTGCCAGCAGCTTGGCCCCCGCAGATACGCAGTATTTT. Full variable domain (rest looked up from reference TRBV5-8 and TRBJ2-3): EAGVTQSPTHLIKTRGQQATLRCSPISGHTSVYWYQQALGLGLQFLLWYDEGEERNRGNFPPRFSGRQFPNYSSELNVNALELEDSALYLCASSLAPADTQYFGPGTRLTVL.

The chain joins TRBV2 to TRBJ1-3, with a tentative D call TRBD1 (6 bases). The CDR3 is 15 amino acids. Trimming stripped 4 bases from V and 0 bases from J, with 10 bases between. Germline V gene lookup returns CDR1 SNHLY and CDR2 FYNNEI. CDR3 residues: CASSVSGVSGNTIYF. The CDR3 coding sequence is TGTGCCAGCAGTGTGTCAGGGGTCTCTGGAAACACCATATATTTT.

This clone was detected only a few times. The rearrangement uses TRBV7-8 and TRBJ2-5; the D gene is possibly TRBD2 (5 bases). The germline V gene has CDR1 SGHVS and CDR2 FQNEAQ. V gave up 2 bases and J gave up 5 bases, with 15 bases separating them. The CDR3 spans 15 residues. DNA for the CDR3: TGTGCCAGCAGCTTACGTGATGGGAGAGGGGAGACCCAGTACTTC. Residues: CASSLRDGRGETQYF.

This clone was counted once. CDR3 coding DNA: TGCGCCAGCAGCTCCTTACTAGCGGGAGGGGAGGATACGCAGTATTTT. Amino acid sequence: CASSSLLAGGEDTQYF. The chain uses TRBV4-3 and TRBJ2-3; TRBD2 matches at 13 bases. V trimming: 5 bases; J trimming: 6 bases; junction bases outside the gene matches: 8. CDR3 length: 16 residues. Germline assignment: CDR1 LGHNA and CDR2 YSLEER.

The chain is built from TRBV7-7 and TRBJ2-5, with D possibly TRBD1 on 6 matching bases. Trimming pared 5 bases from V and 5 bases from J, leaving 15 bases between. Germline V gene lookup returns CDR1 SSHAT and CDR2 FNYEAQ (reference sequence). The CDR3 runs 14 residues. In DNA form, the CDR3 reads TGTGCCAGCAGCCCCTCGGTGCAGGGGGAGACCCAGTACTTC. Translated, it gives CASSPSVQGETQYF.